This T cell receptor (beta chain) was captured in a study of shared clonotypes between healthy human individuals (dated by TCRdb to about 2020). Notes on the research overall: The cohort included a few men and a couple of women between 18 and 49 years of age. To estimate repertoire size and how much clonotypes are shared between individuals, the study performed deep sequencing of blood TCR repertoires from 4 to 6 healthy adults. Libraries were prepared and TCR repertoires were sequenced by different laboratories using diverse techniques, in order to increase sequencing depth and limit assay-specific biases. For each donor, three plates each were used for CD4 naive and CD4 memory, two plates were used for CD8 naive, and one plate was used for CD8 memory. Per donor, leukapheresis produced somewhere between about 0.9 and 9 billion PBMCs.

Overall study outcomes, separate from this receptor: Even with the large sequencing depth, rarefaction of the sorted-subset datasets indicated that sequencing was incomplete. Larger estimated clonotype richness was generally found for naive subsets than for memory subsets. The small number of donors limited the genetic and exposure-history diversity represented. Clonotypes shared by all four sorted-subset donors showed higher generation probabilities than non-shared clonotypes. Sharing across a few donors was observed for about 5% of naive CD4, about 4% of naive CD8, about 2.3% of memory CD4, and roughly 0.4% of memory CD8 clonotypes. Pairwise subsampling led to the expectation that sequencing depth would affect the degree of clonotype sharing among donors. Only blood was sampled, and tissue TCR repertoires likely differ from those in blood.

Its CDR3 holds 14 amino acids, cysteine through phenylalanine. The read is trimmed to its CDR3 DNA, 42 bases read in frame from base 1. Relative to germline, V is 0 bases shorter and J is 3 bases shorter, with 10 bases between their ends. The germline V gene sets CDR1 to SGDLS and CDR2 to YYNGEE. The donors were healthy, HIV-negative adults who had no recently reported acute infections or vaccinations. Every donor was a Caucasian adult living in Nashville, Tennessee, USA. CD4+ T cells were enriched by magnetic negative selection; naive cells were then positively selected on CD45RA, and the negative fraction formed the memory subset. Blood was collected by leukapheresis, and PBMCs were isolated by Ficoll-Histopaque density gradient centrifugation and then cryopreserved in liquid nitrogen vapor phase. Analytical flow cytometry was used to check the purity and quantity of each magnetically sorted T cell population. From each sorted fraction, genomic DNA was isolated and quantified by UV absorbance on a Nanodrop 2000c.

Using the deep immunoSEQ assay, multiplex PCR amplified TCR CDR3 regions from genomic DNA. Genomic DNA extracted from each cell subset was distributed evenly over all wells of several immunoSEQ 96-well plates, and each plate served as one replicate. For sorted subsets, around 200 ng genomic DNA, equal to 30,000 or so T cell genomes, was loaded into each replicate PCR. The purified libraries were quantified using a Qubit 3.0 fluorometer, sized with a Bioanalyzer 2100, and then quantified again using the KAPA Library Quantification kit. A separate single-read 150-cycle Illumina NextSeq 550 flow cell was used to sequence each immunoSEQ 96-well plate. Per the source publication's procedure: Because the immunoSEQ output included only junctional sequences and no quality scores, the filtering could not be the same as the filtering used for full-length reads. Sequences were annotated with PyIR, a Python wrapper for IgBLAST v1.9, using IMGT germline references to assign V/J genes and CDR3. Reads were removed for weak V/J assignments (E-value above 1e-6), missing CDR3, stop codons, out-of-frame junctions, or ambiguous translated residues. A V3J clonotype was defined by an identical inferred V gene, J gene, and CDR3 amino acid sequence. Percentage overlap between repertoires was computed as shared unique clonotypes divided by the size of the smaller repertoire. Richness of each repertoire was evaluated using RTK rarefaction, the Chao1 estimator, and Recon v2.1 estimates of unobserved clonotypes. OLGA was used to compute generation probabilities for all TCRbeta clonotypes that the gDNA method yielded from a handful of donors. Held by TCRdb, this immuneACCESS table contains in-frame sequences only and omits some clones. Under half of the omission traces to an unresolved V gene where checked; the cause of the rest is unknown. V and J calls and clone size are those listed in that table; D and trimming were worked out from the DNA. In all, the sample holds about 1.5 million clones, and 95% to 99% of those were seen once. The top ten hold roughly 0.45% of the sample.

Turning to this clone: Which antigen it targets is not known. Base qualities are not at hand, and no much larger clone is one base apart. Other DNA sequences in this sample translate to the same CDR3.

This chain is built from TRBV9 and TRBJ2-7, with a weak D call of TRBD2 (5 bases match). Sequencing was performed on naive CD4+ T cells sorted from blood. This specimen's cell subset or site label, interpreted: CD45RA+ positively selected. The TCR comes from a man aged 25-45 years in good health. CDR3 sequence: CASSVGRGNYEQYF. Read as DNA, the sequence is TGTGCCAGCAGCGTAGGAAGAGGGAACTACGAGCAGTACTTC.